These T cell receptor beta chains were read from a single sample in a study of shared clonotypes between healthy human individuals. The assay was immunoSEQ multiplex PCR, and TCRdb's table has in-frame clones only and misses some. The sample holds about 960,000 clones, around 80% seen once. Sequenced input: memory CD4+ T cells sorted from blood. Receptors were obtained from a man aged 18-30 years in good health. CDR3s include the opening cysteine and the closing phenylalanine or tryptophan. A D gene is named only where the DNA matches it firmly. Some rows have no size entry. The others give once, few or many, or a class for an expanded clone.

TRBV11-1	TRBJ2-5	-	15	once	TGTGCCAGCAGCCCCGAGATCGGGGGCGGGGAGACCCAGTACTTC	CASSPEIGGGETQYF
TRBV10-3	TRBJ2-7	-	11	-	TGTGCCACCGGGGACATTTACGAGCAGTACTTC	CATGDIYEQYF
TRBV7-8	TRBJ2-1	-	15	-	TGTGCCAGCAGCTTAGGGGGGTGTCTTTACAATGAGCAGTTCTTC	CASSLGGCLYNEQFF
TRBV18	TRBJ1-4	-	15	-	TGTGCCAGCTCACTTAACAGGTTGGCTGATGAAAAACTGTTTTTT	CASSLNRLADEKLFF
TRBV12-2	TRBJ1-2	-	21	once	TGTGCAAGTCGCTTCGGCGGCCAGAAACCGGAGAGTCCCGTGCTTAACTATGGCTACACCTTC	CASRFGGQKPESPVLNYGYTF
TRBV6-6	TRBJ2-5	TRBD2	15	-	TGTGCCAGCAGTCAAAGGACTAGCGGAAAAGAGACCCAGTACTTC	CASSQRTSGKETQYF
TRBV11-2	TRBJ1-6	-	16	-	TGTGCCAGCAGCCGGCGAACCGGGTCAGGGCGCGAGCCCCTCCACTTT	CASSRRTGSGREPLHF
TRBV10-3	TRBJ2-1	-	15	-	TGTGCCACTAAACCAGCGCAAGGGGGGAATAATGAGCAGTTCTTC	CATKPAQGGNNEQFF
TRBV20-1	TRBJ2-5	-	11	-	TGCAGTGCCCAGGTTTCGGAGACCCAGTACTTC	CSAQVSETQYF
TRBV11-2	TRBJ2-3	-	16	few	TGTGCCAGCAGCTTAGTTGGGGGGGCTTCCGCAGATACGCAGTATTTT	CASSLVGGASADTQYF
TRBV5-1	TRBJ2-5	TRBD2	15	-	TGCGCCAGCAGCTCAAGTGGACTAGCGGAAGAGACCCAGTACTTC	CASSSSGLAEETQYF
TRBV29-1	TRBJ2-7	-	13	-	TGCAGCGTTGAAGGGGACTTGTCCTACGAGCAGTACTTC	CSVEGDLSYEQYF
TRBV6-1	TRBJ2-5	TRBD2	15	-	TGTGCCAGCAGTGAATCACTAGCGTACCAAGAGACCCAGTACTTC	CASSESLAYQETQYF
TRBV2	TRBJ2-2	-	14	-	TGTGCCAGCATAGGGGGAGGCTTAACCGGGGAGCTGTTTTTT	CASIGGGLTGELFF
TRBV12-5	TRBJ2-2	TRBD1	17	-	TGTGCTAGTGGTTTGAGAGGTCGGACAGGGAACACCGGGGAGCTGTTTTTT	CASGLRGRTGNTGELFF
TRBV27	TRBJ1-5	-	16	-	TGTGCCAGCAGTCCGTCTAGGGGATATAGCAATCAGCCCCAGCATTTT	CASSPSRGYSNQPQHF
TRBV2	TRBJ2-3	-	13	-	TGTGCCAGCCGGGGAGAGCCCCTGGATACGCAGTATTTT	CASRGEPLDTQYF
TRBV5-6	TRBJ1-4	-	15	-	TGTGCCAGCAGGGCCTGGGGGCCAACTAATGAAAAACTGTTTTTT	CASRAWGPTNEKLFF
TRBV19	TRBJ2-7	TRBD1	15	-	TGTGCCAGTAGCGGGACAGGGGGTCCTCTCTACGAGCAGTACTTC	CASSGTGGPLYEQYF
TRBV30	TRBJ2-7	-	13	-	TGTGCCTGGCGGGGTTCCGGCCCCTACGAGCAGTACTTC	CAWRGSGPYEQYF
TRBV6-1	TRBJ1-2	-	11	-	TGTGCCAGCAGTGTGAACTATGGCTACACCTTC	CASSVNYGYTF
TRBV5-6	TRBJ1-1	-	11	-	TGTGCCAGCAGCTTAAAGGTTGAAGCTTTCTTT	CASSLKVEAFF
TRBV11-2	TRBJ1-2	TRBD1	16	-	TGTGCCAGCAGCCCTCGGGGGACGGACAGGAGCTATGGCTACACCTTC	CASSPRGTDRSYGYTF
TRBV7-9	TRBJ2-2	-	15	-	TGTGCCAGCAGCCAACGGCCAGTGAACACCGGGGAGCTGTTTTTT	CASSQRPVNTGELFF
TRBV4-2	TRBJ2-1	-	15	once	TGTGCCAGCAGCCAAGGGCAGGGGCGCGGAAATGAGCAGTTCTTC	CASSQGQGRGNEQFF
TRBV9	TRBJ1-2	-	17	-	TGTGCCAGCAGCGTAGATTATCGGGGCGGCGGGGCCTATGGCTACACCTTC	CASSVDYRGGGAYGYTF
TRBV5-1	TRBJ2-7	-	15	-	TGCGCCAGCAGCTTGGCTCCCCAAGACAGGAACGAGCAGTACTTC	CASSLAPQDRNEQYF
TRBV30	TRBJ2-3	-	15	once	TGTGCCTGGAGTCCCCGAGTCTCATCCACAGATACGCAGTATTTT	CAWSPRVSSTDTQYF
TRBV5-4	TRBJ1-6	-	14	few	TGTGCCAGCAGCTTGGACTCAGGGAATTCACCCCTCCACTTT	CASSLDSGNSPLHF
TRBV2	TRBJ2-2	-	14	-	TGTGCCAGCAGTCTCGACATTAACACCGGGGAGCTGTTTTTT	CASSLDINTGELFF
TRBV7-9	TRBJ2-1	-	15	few	TGTGCCAGCAGCTTAGGCCGGGAGAGGCTCAATGAGCAGTTCTTC	CASSLGRERLNEQFF
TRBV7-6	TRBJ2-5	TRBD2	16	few	TGTGCCAGCAGCTTTCGGACTAGCGGGGGGGAAGAGACCCAGTACTTC	CASSFRTSGGEETQYF
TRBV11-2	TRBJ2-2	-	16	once	TGTGCCAGCAGCTCGAACCTCTTGCCGAACACCGGGGAGCTGTTTTTT	CASSSNLLPNTGELFF
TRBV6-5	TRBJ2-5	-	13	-	TGTGCCAGCAGTGACGGGGGGCCGGAGACCCAGTACTTC	CASSDGGPETQYF
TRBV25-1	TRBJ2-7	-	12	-	TGTGCCAGCAGTGAATTTGTCGCCGAGCAGTACTTC	CASSEFVAEQYF
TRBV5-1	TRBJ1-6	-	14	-	TGCGCCAGCAGCGTACAGGGCTCAAATTCACCCCTCCACTTT	CASSVQGSNSPLHF
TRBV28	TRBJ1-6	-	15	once	TGTGCCAGCAGTTTGCGCGGGACTCTTAATTCACCCCTCCACTTT	CASSLRGTLNSPLHF
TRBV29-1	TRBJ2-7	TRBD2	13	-	TGCAGCGTTGAGGGGAGGGGCGGGCGCGAGCAGTACTTC	CSVEGRGGREQYF
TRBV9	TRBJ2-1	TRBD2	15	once	TGTGCCAGCAGCGTAGTTGCGGGGGTGGGCAATGAGCAGTTCTTC	CASSVVAGVGNEQFF
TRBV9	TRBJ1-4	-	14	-	TGTGCCAGCAGCGTAGACGTCGAGGGCGGAAAACTGTTTTTT	CASSVDVEGGKLFF
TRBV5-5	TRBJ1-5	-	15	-	TGTGCCAGCAGCGATGGACTGAATAGCAATCAGCCCCAGCATTTT	CASSDGLNSNQPQHF
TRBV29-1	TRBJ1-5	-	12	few	TGCAGCGTTGGGGATTGGGAACAGCCCCAGCATTTT	CSVGDWEQPQHF
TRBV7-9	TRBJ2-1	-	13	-	TGTGCCAGCAGGCAGGGAAATGACAATGAGCAGTTCTTC	CASRQGNDNEQFF
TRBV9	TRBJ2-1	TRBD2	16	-	TGTGCCAGCAGCACCGGGGGAAGCGGGGGACCTACAGAGCAGTTCTTC	CASSTGGSGGPTEQFF
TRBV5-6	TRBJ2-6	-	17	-	TGTGCCAGCAGCCCCCTCCGGACGCAGGCGGAGGCCAACGTCCTGACTTTC	CASSPLRTQAEANVLTF
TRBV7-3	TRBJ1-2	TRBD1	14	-	TGTGCCAGCAGCTACACACGGGACAGTTATGGCTACACCTTC	CASSYTRDSYGYTF
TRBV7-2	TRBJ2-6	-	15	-	TGTGCCAGCAGCATAGGGCCCTCTGGGGCCAACGTCCTGACTTTC	CASSIGPSGANVLTF
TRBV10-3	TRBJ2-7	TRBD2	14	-	TGTGCCATCAGTAAAGCGGGAGGGCCCTACGAGCAGTACTTC	CAISKAGGPYEQYF
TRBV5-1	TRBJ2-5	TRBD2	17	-	TGCGCCAGCAGCTCCTCTTTTAGCGGGAGGGCCTCAGAGACCCAGTACTTC	CASSSSFSGRASETQYF
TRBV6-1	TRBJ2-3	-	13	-	TGTGCCAGCAGTGAAGCCCGCACAGATACGCAGTATTTT	CASSEARTDTQYF
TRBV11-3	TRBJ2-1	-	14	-	TGTGCCAGCAGCTTAGATCAAACTTACAATGAGCAGTTCTTC	CASSLDQTYNEQFF
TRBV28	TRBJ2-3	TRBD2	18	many	TGTGCCAGCAGTTTATACGGGACTAGCGGGGGGGTAACAGATACGCAGTATTTT	CASSLYGTSGGVTDTQYF
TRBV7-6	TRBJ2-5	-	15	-	TGTGCCAGCAGCTTAGGCAGGGGAAAACAAGAGACCCAGTACTTC	CASSLGRGKQETQYF
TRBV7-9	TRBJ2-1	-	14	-	TGTGCCCTCCAAAAGGGGGGGCAGGACAATGAGCAGTTCTTC	CALQKGGQDNEQFF
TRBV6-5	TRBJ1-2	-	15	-	TGTGCCAGCAGTTACTCAAGGGGCGAGGGCTATGGCTACACCTTC	CASSYSRGEGYGYTF
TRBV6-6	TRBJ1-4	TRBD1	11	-	TGTGCCAGCAGTCGACGGACAGGGATGTTTTTT	CASSRRTGMFF
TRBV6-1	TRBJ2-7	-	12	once	TGTGCCAGCTTGGCAGATTCCTACGAGCAGTACTTC	CASLADSYEQYF